This T cell receptor beta chain was sequenced for a study of T cell repertoires in cytomegalovirus infection. Germline V gives CDR1 SNHLY, CDR2 FYNNEI. The V gene lost 10 bases and the J gene lost 5 bases, with 15 bases spanning the gap. The CDR3 totals 13 residues. Worth noting for this clonotype: The antigen remains unidentified.

Each CDR3 protein is one row after TCRdb ran MiXCR on the reads. The repertoire holds hundreds of thousands of distinct CDR3 sequences, with roughly 36% as singletons. Findings of the study overall: Ex vivo responses were dominated by HLA-C-restricted CMV-specific TCR beta clonotypes.

The specimen was cultured PBMCs, collected from culture after CMV antigen stimulation. The chain recombines TRBV2 with TRBJ2-1, with D possibly being TRBD2 (6 bases). This TCR was sampled from a human donor in good health (CMV status not recorded). Some clones in this sample may be carry-over from other donors' samples. This CDR3 reads CAIRGGVNNEQFF. In nucleotides, the CDR3 is TGTGCCATAAGGGGAGGCGTGAACAATGAGCAGTTCTTC.